This record concerns one TCR beta chain sequence. This sample stems from a study of blood T cell repertoires in COVID-19. Study summary: Samples of COVID-19 (acute and convalescent) were obtained from the United States, Italy and Spain.

The study drew participants aged roughly 18 to 95 years from roughly 25 US areas. Before being deemed recovered, Cohort 3 donors had two negative PCRs, clearance, or symptom resolution. Authors' methods: Cell counts per sample came from amplifying reference gene primers. The table came from immunoSEQ multiplex PCR; TCRdb's copy has only in-frame clones and leaves some out. That table is the source of V, J and clone size, and D and trimming were worked out from the DNA. This sample has around 300,000 clones, with roughly 86% found just once. CDR1 and CDR2 from the germline V gene are MDHEN and SYDVKM. The CDR3 has 14 amino acids. V dropped 3 bases and J dropped 4; count of bases not matched to a gene: 4.

V usage is TRBV28 and J usage is TRBJ1-2, with 8 positions matching TRBD1. Sequenced: PBMCs or T cells enriched from blood (not recorded which). The receptor was isolated from a woman aged 55-69 years who had recovered from COVID-19. CDR3 bases: TGTGCCAGCAGTTTTTCAGGGGGCCGCTATGGCTACACCTTC. Translation gives CASSFSGGRYGYTF.